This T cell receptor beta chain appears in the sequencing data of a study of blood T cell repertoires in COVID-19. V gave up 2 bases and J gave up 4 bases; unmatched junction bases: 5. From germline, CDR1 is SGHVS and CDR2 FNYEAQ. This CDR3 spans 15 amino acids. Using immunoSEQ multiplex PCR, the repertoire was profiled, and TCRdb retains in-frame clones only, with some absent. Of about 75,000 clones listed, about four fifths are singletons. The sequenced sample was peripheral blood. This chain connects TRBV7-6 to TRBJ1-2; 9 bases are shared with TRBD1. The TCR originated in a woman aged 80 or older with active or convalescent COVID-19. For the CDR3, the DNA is TGTGCCAGCAGCTTATACGGACAGGGGATCTATGGCTACACCTTC. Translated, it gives CASSLYGQGIYGYTF. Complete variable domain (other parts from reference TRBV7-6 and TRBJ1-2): GAGVSQSPRYKVTKRGQDVALRCDPISGHVSLYWYRQALGQGPEFLTYFNYEAQQDKSGLPNDRFSAERPEGSISTLTIQRTEQRDSAMYRCASSLYGQGIYGYTFGSGTRLTVV.